The sequence of this T cell receptor beta chain was determined in a study of T cells after yellow fever vaccination. Whole-study results and caveats: One caveat is that FACS-sorted repertoires could contain abundant clonotypes contaminating from the bulk population. Shared CD4/CD8 clonotypes were a small share, likely from convergent recombination. Most clones from primary vaccination resurfaced after the booster (96% CD4, around 89% CD8).

This clonotype was observed a few times. Its antigen is unidentified. By 5'RACE template switching, TCR cDNA was produced, with a universal primer site and UMIs added in the process. One entry per CDR3 protein, called by TCRdb with MiXCR from the 5' RACE reads. This table has over 45,000 distinct CDR3 sequences, about 6.6% appearing once. Source: CD8+ T cells sorted from PBMCs, taken on the day of the first yellow fever vaccination. The clonotype was recovered from a man between 18 and 29 years old who received the YFV17D yellow fever vaccine.

CDR3: CASSRLLNTEAFF. CDR3 bases: TGTGCCAGCAGCAGGCTGTTGAACACTGAAGCTTTCTTT. The chain carries TRBV6-2 or TRBV6-3 and TRBJ1-1, with no clear D. The CDR3 has 13 residues. Germline lookup yields CDR1 MNHEY and CDR2 SVGEGT. Trimming removed 6 bases from V and 0 bases from J, with 8 bases in between.